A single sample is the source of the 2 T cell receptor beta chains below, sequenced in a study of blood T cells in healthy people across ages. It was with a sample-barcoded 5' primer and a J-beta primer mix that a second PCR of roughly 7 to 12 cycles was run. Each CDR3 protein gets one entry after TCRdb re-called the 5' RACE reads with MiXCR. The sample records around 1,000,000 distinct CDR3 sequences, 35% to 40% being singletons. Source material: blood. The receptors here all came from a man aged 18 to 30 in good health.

The DNA for the CDR3 is TGTGCCAGCTCACTTGAACCCTTCAACAATGAGCAGTTCTTC. The encoded protein is CASSLEPFNNEQFF. The chain couples TRBV18 to TRBJ2-1; D ambiguous. The germline V and J ends were trimmed by 4 bases and 5 bases, with 12 bases remaining between them. The CDR3 runs 14 residues. Germline-derived CDR1 and CDR2 are KGHSH and LQKENI.

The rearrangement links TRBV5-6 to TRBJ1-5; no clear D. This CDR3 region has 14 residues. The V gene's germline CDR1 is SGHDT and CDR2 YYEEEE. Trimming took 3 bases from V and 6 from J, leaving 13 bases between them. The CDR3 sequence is CASSWGGRAQPQHF. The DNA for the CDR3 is TGTGCCAGCAGCTGGGGAGGGAGGGCTCAGCCCCAGCATTTT.